This T cell receptor beta chain was identified in a study of blood T cell repertoires in COVID-19. About the study: COVID-19 samples collected from the United States, Italy and Spain covered acute and convalescent phases. The analysed material was cDNA or gDNA that came from T cells, B-cell-depleted T cells, or PBMCs.

Authors' processing steps: Amplifying reference gene primers gave estimates of nucleated cell counts. Repertoires were generated with immunoSEQ multiplex PCR, while TCRdb's copy carries only in-frame clones and drops some. Clonal size and the V and J genes are those of that table, whereas D and trimming came from the DNA. The sample has some 160,000 clones; about 77% are singletons. Per germline, CDR1 MGHRA and CDR2 YSYEKL. The CDR3 consists of 16 residues. Trimming took 2 bases from V and 3 from J; bases not matched to a gene: 6. Sequenced input: peripheral blood. This receptor was obtained from a woman of 80 years or more with acute or convalescent COVID-19. V usage is TRBV4-1 and J usage is TRBJ2-5; 10 bases line up with TRBD2. Here the CDR3 DNA reads TGCGCCAGCAGCCAAATTATAGCGGGAGGAAAAGAGACCCAGTACTTC. This encodes CASSQIIAGGKETQYF.